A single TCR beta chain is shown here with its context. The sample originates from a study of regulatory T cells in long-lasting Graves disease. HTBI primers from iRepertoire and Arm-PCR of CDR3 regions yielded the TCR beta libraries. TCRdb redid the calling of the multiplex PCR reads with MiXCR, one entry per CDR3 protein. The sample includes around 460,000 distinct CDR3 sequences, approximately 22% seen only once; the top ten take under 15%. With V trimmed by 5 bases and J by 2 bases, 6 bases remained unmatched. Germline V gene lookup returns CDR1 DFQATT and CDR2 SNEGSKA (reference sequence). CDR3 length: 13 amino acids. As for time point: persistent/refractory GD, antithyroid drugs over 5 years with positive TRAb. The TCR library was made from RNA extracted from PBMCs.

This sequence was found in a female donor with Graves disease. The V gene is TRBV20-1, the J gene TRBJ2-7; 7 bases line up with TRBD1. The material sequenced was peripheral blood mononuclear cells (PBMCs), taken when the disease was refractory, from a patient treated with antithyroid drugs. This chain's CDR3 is CSAASDRAYEQYF. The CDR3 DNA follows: TGCAGTGCTGCCTCCGACAGGGCCTACGAGCAGTACTTC.